Below are 32 T cell receptor beta chains sequenced from a single sample in a study of T cell responses to AZD1222 COVID-19 vaccine. Produced via immunoSEQ multiplex PCR; TCRdb's table is partial and in-frame only. The sample lists 100,000 to 150,000 clones, 85% to 90% occurring once. This sample comprised peripheral blood, obtained on day 0 of AZD1222 vaccination. Receptors originate from an adult in good health.

This clone came up once. This CDR3 reads CASSFQGGETQYF. The CDR3 nucleotides are TGTGCCAGCAGCTTCCAGGGTGGAGAGACCCAGTACTTC. This chain links TRBV11-3 with TRBJ2-5, with D perhaps TRBD1 (5 bases). Trimming removed 3 bases from V and 4 bases from J, with 9 bases in between. This CDR3 has 13 amino acids. From germline, CDR1 is SGHNT and CDR2 YENEEA.

This clone was seen just once. The chain carries TRBV13 and TRBJ2-3; 9 bases fit TRBD2. CDR1 is PRHDT, CDR2 FYEKMQ, per germline (reference sequence). V was clipped by 4 bases and J by 5 bases; unmatched bases: 22. The CDR3 has 20 amino acids. The CDR3 reads CASSSAYRSGGPTRGDTQYF. The CDR3 region has the DNA TGTGCCAGCAGCTCCGCGTATCGTAGCGGGGGCCCGACACGCGGAGATACGCAGTATTTT.

This clone appeared a few times. The rearrangement joins TRBV9 to TRBJ2-5, with TRBD2 as a possible D gene (6 bases). CDR3 length equals 14 residues. The germline V and J ends were trimmed by 0 bases and 5 bases, with 11 bases remaining between them. Per germline, CDR1 SGDLS and CDR2 YYNGEE. CDR3 residues: CASSVAGVGETQYF. The CDR3 bases are TGTGCCAGCAGCGTAGCGGGGGTTGGGGAGACCCAGTACTTC.

This sequence joins TRBV15 and TRBJ1-4; a possible D gene is TRBD1 (6 bases). This CDR3 spans 16 amino acids. The germline V gene encodes CDR1 LNHNV and CDR2 YYDKDF (reference sequence). V lost 1 base and J lost 5, with 14 bases in between. CDR3 loop: CATSRAWGRGNEKLFF. The CDR3 nucleotides are TGTGCCACCAGCAGAGCCTGGGGGAGGGGGAATGAAAAACTGTTTTTT.

This sequence joins TRBV19 and TRBJ1-4; tentative D call: TRBD1 (5 bases). Germline assignment: CDR1 LNHDA and CDR2 SQIVND (reference sequence). There are 15 residues in the CDR3. V dropped 6 bases and J dropped 2 bases, with 13 bases sitting between them. CDR3 sequence (DNA): TGTGCCAGTAGCCGACAGCTGGGTACTAATGAAAAACTGTTTTTT. Protein sequence: CASSRQLGTNEKLFF. Full variable domain (remainder filled in from reference TRBV19 and TRBJ1-4): DGGITQSPKYLFRKEGQNVTLSCEQNLNHDAMYWYRQDPGQGLRLIYYSQIVNDFQKGDIAEGYSVSREKKESFPLTVTSAQKNPTAFYLCASSRQLGTNEKLFFGSGTQLSVL.

The V call is TRBV5-6, the J call TRBJ1-4, with 10 nucleotides matching TRBD1. CDR1 is SGHDT, CDR2 YYEEEE, per germline. There are 17 residues in the CDR3. The J segment lost 4 bases and the V segment lost 5 bases, leaving 11 bases of the junction unmatched. CDR3 sequence reads: CASSSPGQGSGNEKLFF. The CDR3 region has the DNA TGTGCCAGCAGTAGCCCGGGACAGGGGTCGGGTAATGAAAAACTGTTTTTT.

The J gene is TRBJ1-1, the V gene TRBV29-1; D gene uncertain. Between the trimmed V and J ends, which lost 6 bases and 0 bases, there was a span of 8 bases. Looked up from germline, CDR1 is SQVTM and CDR2 is ANQGSEA. This CDR3 region has 12 residues. In DNA, the CDR3 is TGCAGCGTCAGAACAGTGAACACTGAAGCTTTCTTT. Protein sequence: CSVRTVNTEAFF.

The J gene is TRBJ1-6, the V gene TRBV3-1 (or the pseudogene TRBV3-2), with a weak D call TRBD1 (5 bases). The V and J ends lost 4 bases and 9 bases respectively, with 16 bases between them. There are 15 residues in the CDR3. Germline lookup yields CDR1 LGHDT and CDR2 YNNKEL (reference sequence). This CDR3 is CASSPKGGESSPLHF. The DNA for the CDR3 is TGTGCCAGCAGCCCGAAGGGAGGGGAGAGTTCACCCCTCCACTTT.

This clone was picked up one time. This CDR3 is CASSPNPGNEQYF. CDR3 nucleotides: TGTGCCAGCAGTCCAAACCCAGGGAACGAGCAGTACTTC. The chain carries TRBV27 and TRBJ2-7, with TRBD1 as a possible D gene (5 bases). CDR1 and CDR2 (germline): MNHEY, SMNVEV (reference sequence). The CDR3 loop spans 13 amino acids. Trimming shortened V by 5 bases and J by 5 bases, and 13 bases separated the two germline ends.

The CDR3 spells CASIDSRAGELFF. CDR3 sequence (DNA): TGTGCCAGCATTGACTCGCGTGCGGGGGAGCTGTTTTTT. V and J are TRBV6-5 and TRBJ2-2; D gene ambiguous. V was shortened by 7 bases and J by 8 bases, with 14 bases between the two germline ends. The CDR3 covers 13 residues. Per germline, CDR1 MNHEY and CDR2 SVGAGI.

The sample holds one count of this clone. The rearrangement joins TRBV5-4 to TRBJ1-1; D gene unclear. Trimming shortened V by 6 bases and J by 0 bases, and 18 bases separated the two germline ends. The CDR3 runs 16 residues. Germline loops: CDR1 SGHNT, CDR2 YYREEE (reference sequence). In nucleotides, the CDR3 is TGTGCCAGCAACACCCGCCGCGGGATCTTGAACACTGAAGCTTTCTTT. Its translation: CASNTRRGILNTEAFF.

The gene calls are TRBV10-3 and TRBJ2-1; TRBD1 matches 7 bases. The CDR3 covers 13 residues. Germline V gives CDR1 ENHRY, CDR2 SYGVKD. With V trimmed by 10 bases and J by 7 bases, 10 bases remained unmatched. In nucleotides, the CDR3 is TGTGCCACAGAAAACAGGGGTGAGAATGAGCAGTTCTTC. Encoded protein: CATENRGENEQFF.

The genes are TRBV9 and TRBJ2-4; D perhaps matches TRBD2 (5 bases). Germline values: CDR1 SGDLS, CDR2 YYNGEE. Trimming cost V 0 bases and J 7 bases, with 14 bases left between them. The CDR3 sequence is 15 residues long. The DNA for the CDR3 is TGTGCCAGCAGCGTAGGCCTATCCGGGGTGAACATTCAGTACTTC. It translates to CASSVGLSGVNIQYF.

The chain has TRBV5-1 and TRBJ1-5, with 11 bases that match TRBD1. V shed 4 bases and J 4 bases; nucleotides not matched to a gene: 7. There are 16 residues in the CDR3. Per germline, CDR1 SGHRS and CDR2 YFSETQ. CDR3 region: CASSLGQGAWNQPQHF. In nucleotides, the CDR3 is TGCGCCAGCAGCCTTGGACAGGGGGCGTGGAATCAGCCCCAGCATTTT.

This chain connects TRBV10-3 to TRBJ2-3; D gene ambiguous. Germline CDR1 ENHRY, CDR2 SYGVKD. The CDR3 is 14 amino acids. Trimming left V 10 bases short and J 0 bases short, with 14 bases between. CDR3 bases: TGTGCCACCAAACAATCCTCTAGCACAGATACGCAGTATTTT. Amino acids: CATKQSSSTDTQYF.

V and J are TRBV7-3 and TRBJ2-3; possible D gene TRBD1, 5 bases. The V and J ends lost 4 bases and 1 base respectively, with 12 bases between them. This CDR3 has 15 residues. Germline CDR1 is SGHTA and CDR2 is FQGTGA. The CDR3: CASSSKGAGTDTQYF. CDR3 nucleotide sequence: TGTGCCAGCAGCTCAAAAGGGGCTGGCACAGATACGCAGTATTTT. The whole variable domain, remainder taken from reference TRBV7-3 and TRBJ2-3, is GAGVSQTPSNKVTEKGKYVELRCDPISGHTALYWYRQSLGQGPEFLIYFQGTGAADDSGLPNDRFFAVRPEGSVSTLKIQRTERGDSAVYLCASSSKGAGTDTQYFGPGTRLTVL.

This clone was found a few times. V is TRBV27 and J is TRBJ1-3; TRBD1 agrees at 8 bases. The V gene end was trimmed by 5 bases and the J gene end by 4 bases; junction bases not matched to a gene: 10. The CDR3 totals 16 residues. CDR1 is MNHEY and CDR2 is SMNVEV in the germline V gene (reference sequence). The CDR3 sequence: CASSPGQGLSGNTIYF. The CDR3 nucleotides read TGTGCCAGCAGTCCCGGACAGGGCCTTTCCGGAAACACCATATATTTT.

The chain links TRBV5-1 to TRBJ2-3; D uncertain. CDR1 and CDR2 from the germline V gene are SGHRS and YFSETQ. This CDR3 region has 15 residues. The V and J ends lost 3 bases and 2 bases respectively, with 13 bases between them. This CDR3 reads CASSSGRGSTDTQYF. DNA for the CDR3: TGCGCCAGCAGCTCAGGACGCGGCTCCACAGATACGCAGTATTTT.

This chain uses TRBV4-1 with TRBJ1-2; D gene ambiguous. V was pared by 0 bases and J by 1 base, with 6 bases between. This CDR3 is built from 14 residues. Germline values: CDR1 MGHRA, CDR2 YSYEKL. CDR3 loop: CASSQEGLNYGYTF. The CDR3 DNA is TGCGCCAGCAGCCAAGAGGGCCTTAACTATGGCTACACCTTC.

The chain has TRBV2 and TRBJ2-1; D tentatively reads TRBD1 or TRBD2 (5 bases each). This CDR3 spans 14 amino acids. Trimming removed 7 bases at V and 2 bases at J, with 12 bases between. Germline V lookup: CDR1 SNHLY, CDR2 FYNNEI. CDR3 nucleotides: TGTGCCAGCACCCAGCGGACAACCTACAATGAGCAGTTCTTC. It codes for CASTQRTTYNEQFF.

The chain combines TRBV6-5 with TRBJ2-7; D might be TRBD2 (5 bases). The CDR3 is 14 residues long. V lost 6 bases to trimming and J lost 0 bases, with 12 bases between them. The germline CDR1 and CDR2 sequences are MNHEY and SVGAGI. DNA of the CDR3: TGTGCCAGCAGGGGCCTAGCTGCCTCCTACGAGCAGTACTTC. Its protein is CASRGLAASYEQYF.

CDR3 nucleotide sequence: TGTGCCAGCAGTTTCGGCAGGGCCAGTGGGAACACTGAAGCTTTCTTT. Translated, it gives CASSFGRASGNTEAFF. The rearrangement uses TRBV27 and TRBJ1-1, with D tentatively TRBD1 (5 bases). The CDR3 is 16 residues long. Between the trimmed V and J ends, which lost 3 bases and 1 base, there was a span of 15 bases. Germline CDR1 is MNHEY and CDR2 is SMNVEV (reference sequence).

The genes are TRBV2 and TRBJ2-3, with 9 positions matching TRBD1. The ends lost 4 bases at V and 2 bases at J; junction bases unmatched: 4. The germline gives CDR1 SNHLY, CDR2 FYNNEI. The CDR3 has 15 amino acids. The CDR3 protein is CASSVTGGDTDTQYF. The DNA for the CDR3 is TGTGCCAGCAGTGTGACAGGGGGAGACACAGATACGCAGTATTTT.

Only one count was recorded for this clone. V gene TRBV7-7 combines with J gene TRBJ2-3; D remains ambiguous. The germline V gene encodes CDR1 SSHAT and CDR2 FNYEAQ (reference sequence). With 0 bases removed from V and 9 bases from J, the gap between germline ends came to 13 bases. The CDR3 length is 14 residues. CDR3 residues: CASSLAGGSDTQYF. The CDR3 DNA sequence: TGTGCCAGCAGCTTAGCGGGTGGAAGCGACACGCAGTATTTT.

This clone was recorded a few times. The V and J genes are TRBV6-2 or TRBV6-3 and TRBJ2-7; 7 nucleotides match TRBD2. The V segment lost 1 base and the J segment 8 bases; nucleotides outside the gene matches: 11. Germline V lookup: CDR1 MNHEY, CDR2 SVGEGT. This CDR3 region has 15 residues. The CDR3 sequence is CASSYYGSGTTQQYF. The CDR3 DNA is TGTGCCAGCAGTTACTACGGCAGCGGGACTACGCAGCAGTACTTC.

The chain employs TRBV5-6 and TRBJ1-5, with 7 nucleotides matching TRBD1. Trimming at V came to 3 bases and at J to 0 bases, leaving 6 bases not matched to a gene. In germline, CDR1 is SGHDT, CDR2 YYEEEE. This CDR3 is 16 amino acids long. The DNA of the CDR3 is TGTGCCAGCAGCTGGGGAGGGACAGTTAGCAATCAGCCCCAGCATTTT. This gives the protein CASSWGGTVSNQPQHF.

V gene TRBV18 combines with J gene TRBJ1-1; D gene ambiguous. The CDR3 extends over 13 amino acids. Trimming removed 2 bases at V and 0 bases at J, with 4 bases between. In germline, CDR1 is KGHSH, CDR2 LQKENI. The DNA of the CDR3 is TGTGCCAGCTCACCAATAGTGAACACTGAAGCTTTCTTT. Translated: CASSPIVNTEAFF.

DNA of the CDR3: TGTGCCAGCAGCGTAGACCCGGGAACACGCGAGACCCAGTACTTC. This gives the protein CASSVDPGTRETQYF. The rearrangement joins TRBV9 to TRBJ2-5; D perhaps matches TRBD2 (5 bases). V lost 0 bases and J lost 5, with 14 bases in between. The germline V gene has CDR1 SGDLS and CDR2 YYNGEE. This CDR3 spans 15 amino acids.

The rearrangement links TRBV2 to TRBJ1-6; D unresolved. Trimming pared 3 bases from V and 9 bases from J, leaving 6 bases between. Germline assignment: CDR1 SNHLY and CDR2 FYNNEI. This CDR3 spans 12 amino acids. Here the CDR3 reads CASSEPISPLHF. Written as DNA, the CDR3 is TGTGCCAGCAGTGAGCCAATTTCACCCCTCCACTTT.

The chain carries TRBV19 and TRBJ2-1; the match to TRBD2 covers 7 bases. The germline gives CDR1 LNHDA, CDR2 SQIVND (reference sequence). V was clipped by 5 bases and J by 6 bases; unmatched bases: 10. There are 15 residues in the CDR3. The CDR3 DNA reads TGTGCCAGTAGTGGGTCCCCCAGCGGGGCCAATGAGCAGTTCTTC. Translation gives CASSGSPSGANEQFF.

This chain uses TRBV18 with TRBJ2-5; 7 positions match TRBD1. This CDR3 is built from 15 residues. Per the germline V gene, CDR1 is KGHSH and CDR2 is LQKENI. J was trimmed by 2 bases and V by 5 bases; bases with no gene match: 8. CDR3 loop: CASSASTGIQETQYF. CDR3 nucleotides: TGTGCCAGCTCAGCCTCGACAGGGATACAAGAGACCCAGTACTTC.

J is TRBJ2-1 and V is TRBV10-1; no clear D. V was trimmed by 0 bases and J by 8 bases, leaving 11 bases between them. Per the germline V gene, CDR1 is WNHNN and CDR2 is SYGVQD (reference sequence). The CDR3 extends over 14 amino acids. The CDR3 bases are TGCGCCAGCAGTGAGTCTGTCGAGGACGATGAGCAGTTCTTC. This gives the protein CASSESVEDDEQFF.